The 21 T cell receptor beta chains in this list originate from one sample, sequenced in a study of blood T cells in healthy people across ages. Using a J-beta primer mix together with a sample-barcoded 5' primer, a second PCR was run for roughly 7 to 11 cycles. TCRdb used MiXCR to reprocess the 5' RACE reads, holding one entry per CDR3 protein. The data show roughly 1.4 million distinct CDR3 sequences, approximately 59% seen once. Material: blood. The receptors shown here come from a man aged 18 to 35 in good health.

This clonotype was observed a handful of times. The chain joins TRBV6-2 or TRBV6-3 to TRBJ2-7; maybe TRBD1 (6 bases). V lost 4 bases and J 4 bases, leaving 11 bases between the germline ends. Per germline, CDR1 MNHEY and CDR2 SVGEGT. This CDR3 contains 13 residues. The CDR3 loop reads CASSSIQGYEQYF. The CDR3, as DNA: TGTGCCAGCAGTTCGATACAGGGATACGAGCAGTACTTC.

The rearrangement links TRBV7-9 to TRBJ2-7; 7 bases are shared with TRBD1. V was pared by 5 bases and J by 1 base, with 8 bases of the junction left unmatched. This CDR3 has 15 amino acids. CDR1 and CDR2 (germline): SEHNR, FQNEAQ (reference sequence). The CDR3 DNA follows: TGTGCCAGCAGCACCCGGGACAGCCCGTCCTACGAGCAGTACTTC. It translates to CASSTRDSPSYEQYF.

The chain is built from TRBV27 and TRBJ2-1, with 9 bases lining up with TRBD1. The germline V gene encodes CDR1 MNHEY and CDR2 SMNVEV (reference sequence). The CDR3 totals 16 residues. J was trimmed by 6 bases and V by 5 bases; bases with no gene match: 11. The CDR3 DNA is TGTGCCAGCAGTAGCCCCGGGACAGGGTTTATCAATGAGCAGTTCTTC. Amino acids: CASSSPGTGFINEQFF.

The chain uses TRBV27 and TRBJ2-4; D gene unclear. The CDR3 has 16 amino acids. V gave up 2 bases and J gave up 0 bases, with 11 bases separating them. CDR1 MNHEY and CDR2 SMNVEV come from the germline V gene (reference sequence). The CDR3 DNA sequence: TGTGCCAGCAGTTTAGGTCCTACATTAGCCAAAAACATTCAGTACTTC. It specifies CASSLGPTLAKNIQYF.

The V gene is TRBV10-3, the J gene TRBJ2-3; D perhaps matches TRBD2 (6 bases). Trimming took off 3 bases at V and 0 bases at J, with 10 bases between the two ends. Germline lookup yields CDR1 ENHRY and CDR2 SYGVKD. The CDR3 has 15 residues. The CDR3 here is CAISETLASTDTQYF. DNA for the CDR3: TGTGCCATCAGTGAAACACTAGCTAGCACAGATACGCAGTATTTT.

V and J are TRBV7-2 and TRBJ2-7; D is possibly TRBD1 or TRBD2 (5 bases each). The CDR3 spans 17 residues. Trimming cost V 1 base and J 7 bases, with 23 bases left between them. Germline V CDR1 and CDR2: SGHTA, FQGNSA. Here the CDR3 reads CASSLERVGDSYNEQYF. CDR3 in DNA: TGTGCCAGCAGCTTAGAGCGTGTGGGAGACAGCTACAATGAGCAGTACTTC.

This clonotype turned up a few times. V and J are TRBV9 and TRBJ2-6; D unresolved. Per germline, CDR1 SGDLS and CDR2 YYNGEE. The CDR3 extends over 16 amino acids. V shed 5 bases and J shed 0 bases, with 12 bases lying between them. The CDR3 DNA reads TGTGCCAGCAGATTGGACGCCGGCTCTGGGGCCAACGTCCTGACTTTC. It yields the protein CASRLDAGSGANVLTF.

This clonotype was picked up a small number of times. This sequence joins TRBV12-5 and TRBJ2-3; no firm D call. This CDR3 spans 13 amino acids. Germline V gives CDR1 LGHNT, CDR2 FRNRAP. V shed 3 bases and J shed 3 bases, with 7 bases lying between them. The CDR3 sequence is CASGFGETDTQYF. The CDR3 DNA reads as TGTGCTAGTGGTTTCGGCGAGACAGATACGCAGTATTTT.

This clonotype was found once. The chain has TRBV30 and TRBJ2-3; 8 nucleotides match TRBD2. The CDR3 covers 16 residues. Germline V gene lookup returns CDR1 GTSNPN and CDR2 SVGIG (reference sequence). V trimming: 8 bases; J trimming: 2 bases; junction bases outside the gene matches: 15. The CDR3 here is CALQAGLAGYTDTQYF. CDR3 DNA: TGTGCCCTCCAGGCAGGACTAGCCGGGTACACAGATACGCAGTATTTT.

The chain couples TRBV4-1 to TRBJ2-1; D ambiguous. The CDR3 has 13 residues. The V end lost 1 base, the J end lost 6 bases, and 7 bases lay between the germline ends. Germline V lookup: CDR1 MGHRA, CDR2 YSYEKL. In DNA form, the CDR3 reads TGCGCCAGCAGCCAAGTTTTTACCAATGAGCAGTTCTTC. This encodes CASSQVFTNEQFF.

This clonotype was found a few times. The V gene is TRBV4-1, the J gene TRBJ1-2; D is possibly TRBD1 (5 bases). This CDR3 is built from 17 residues. Looked up from germline, CDR1 is MGHRA and CDR2 is YSYEKL. The germline V and J ends were trimmed by 0 bases and 3 bases, with 17 bases remaining between them. The CDR3 sequence is CASSQDRSGEYYYGYTF. The CDR3 DNA follows: TGCGCCAGCAGCCAAGATCGTTCGGGGGAGTATTACTATGGCTACACCTTC.

The rearrangement joins TRBV4-1 to TRBJ2-1, with a weak D call TRBD1 (5 bases). From germline, CDR1 is MGHRA and CDR2 YSYEKL. V was clipped by 3 bases and J by 7 bases, with 7 bases between them. There are 12 residues in the CDR3. CDR3 protein: CASSHRTNEQFF. The CDR3 DNA reads TGCGCCAGCAGCCACCGGACAAATGAGCAGTTCTTC.

This chain joins TRBV10-3 and TRBJ2-4; D might be TRBD2 (6 bases). The J call may be faulty, since TRBJ2-7 better matches the DNA end. Germline V lookup: CDR1 ENHRY, CDR2 SYGVKD. This CDR3 region has 14 residues. The CDR3 DNA follows: TGTGCCATCAGTGCGGGGGACCGCCCCAACGAGCAGTACTTC. Translated: CAISAGDRPNEQYF.

V is TRBV5-1 and J is TRBJ2-1; perhaps TRBD2 as D (6 bases). Germline assignment: CDR1 SGHRS and CDR2 YFSETQ. V was pared by 0 bases and J by 2 bases, with 15 bases between. The CDR3 extends over 17 amino acids. The CDR3 loop is CASSLGGGTGTYNEQFF. Written as DNA, the CDR3 is TGCGCCAGCAGCTTGGGAGGCGGGACGGGGACCTACAATGAGCAGTTCTTC.

The CDR3 region has the DNA TGCAGTGCTAGAGATCCCGGGAACACCTACGAGCAGTACTTC. As protein: CSARDPGNTYEQYF. The chain is built from TRBV20-1 and TRBJ2-7; D might be TRBD2 (5 bases). The germline V gene has CDR1 DFQATT and CDR2 SNEGSKA (reference sequence). The length of the CDR3 is 14 residues. Trimming removed 0 bases at V and 2 bases at J, with 11 bases between.

This clonotype was detected many times. The germline gene is not matched at one end of the junction; a read error may be the cause. The chain couples TRBV12-3 or TRBV12-4 to TRBJ1-2, with D possibly TRBD1 on 5 matching bases. CDR3 size: 12 residues. The DNA for the CDR3 is TGTGCCAGCAGCTTAGGGGCCTATGGCTACACCTTC. Its translation: CASSLGAYGYTF.

This clonotype was observed a handful of times. The chain joins TRBV29-1 to TRBJ1-2; no reliable D call. V lost 3 bases and J lost 1, with 12 bases in between. CDR1 SQVTM and CDR2 ANQGSEA come from the germline V gene. The CDR3 is made up of 14 amino acids. The CDR3 reads CSVDQAQHNYGYTF. The CDR3 DNA follows: TGCAGCGTTGACCAGGCCCAGCATAACTATGGCTACACCTTC.

This clonotype was counted once. The rearrangement links TRBV6-5 to TRBJ2-4; D is unclear. The CDR3 has 12 amino acids. V shed 6 bases and J shed 15 bases, with 18 bases lying between them. CDR1 and CDR2 (germline): MNHEY, SVGAGI. CDR3 in amino acids: CASRQDKLKLYF. The CDR3 DNA is TGTGCCAGCAGACAAGACAAGCTCAAATTGTACTTC.

The CDR3 DNA reads TGCAGTGCTCAGTCGGGACTAGCGGGATATGGTGATGAGCAGTTCTTC. It codes for CSAQSGLAGYGDEQFF. The chain has TRBV20-1 and TRBJ2-1; 13 positions agree with TRBD2. Germline-derived CDR1 and CDR2 are DFQATT and SNEGSKA (reference sequence). J gave up 8 bases and V 5 bases, and 12 bases lay outside the gene matches. The CDR3 loop spans 16 amino acids.

V and J are TRBV6-5 and TRBJ2-7, with D perhaps being TRBD1 or TRBD2 (5 bases each). CDR3 length: 15 amino acids. V gave up 6 bases and J gave up 0 bases, with 15 bases separating them. Germline CDR1 reads MNHEY; CDR2 reads SVGAGI. CDR3: CASSPNGASSYEQYF. The DNA of the CDR3 is TGTGCCAGCAGCCCCAACGGGGCGAGCTCCTACGAGCAGTACTTC.

V is TRBV4-3 and J is TRBJ1-1, with D tentatively TRBD1 (5 bases). The CDR3 sequence is 16 residues long. The V end lost 4 bases, the J end lost 4 bases, and 19 bases lay between the germline ends. Germline V gives CDR1 LGHNA, CDR2 YSLEER. The CDR3 here is CASSRTRVAGLTEAFF. The DNA of the CDR3 is TGCGCCAGCAGCCGTACGAGGGTCGCGGGACTCACTGAAGCTTTCTTT.